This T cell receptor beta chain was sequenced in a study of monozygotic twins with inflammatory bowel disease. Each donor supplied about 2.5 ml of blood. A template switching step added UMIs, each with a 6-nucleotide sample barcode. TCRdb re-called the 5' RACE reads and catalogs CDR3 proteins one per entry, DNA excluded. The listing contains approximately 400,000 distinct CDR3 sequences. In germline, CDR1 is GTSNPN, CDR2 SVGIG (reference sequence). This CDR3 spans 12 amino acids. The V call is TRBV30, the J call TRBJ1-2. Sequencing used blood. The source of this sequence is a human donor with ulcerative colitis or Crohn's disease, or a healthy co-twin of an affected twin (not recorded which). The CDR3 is CACPPQRAGYTF. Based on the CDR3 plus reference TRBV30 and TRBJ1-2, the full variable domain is SQTIHQWPATLVQPVGSPLSLECTVEGTSNPNLYWYRQAAGRGLQLLFYSVGIGQISSEVPQNLSASRPQDRQFILSSKKLLLSDSGFYLCACPPQRAGYTFGSGTRLTVV.